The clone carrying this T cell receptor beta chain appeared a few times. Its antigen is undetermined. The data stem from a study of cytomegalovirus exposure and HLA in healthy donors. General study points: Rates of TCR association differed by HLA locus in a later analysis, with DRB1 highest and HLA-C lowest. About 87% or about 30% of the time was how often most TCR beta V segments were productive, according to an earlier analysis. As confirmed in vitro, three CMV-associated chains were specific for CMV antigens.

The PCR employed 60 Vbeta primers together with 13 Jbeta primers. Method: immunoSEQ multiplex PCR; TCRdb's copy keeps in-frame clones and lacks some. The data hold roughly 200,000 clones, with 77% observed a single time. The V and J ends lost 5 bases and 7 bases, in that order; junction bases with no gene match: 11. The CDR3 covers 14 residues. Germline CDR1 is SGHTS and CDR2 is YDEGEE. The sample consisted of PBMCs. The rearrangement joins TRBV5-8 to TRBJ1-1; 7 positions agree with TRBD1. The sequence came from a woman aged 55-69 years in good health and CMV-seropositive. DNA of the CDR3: TGTGCCAGCAGAAGACCGGGACAGAGCCTTGAAGCTTTCTTT. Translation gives CASRRPGQSLEAFF.